The T cell receptor beta chain described here comes from a study of Graves' ophthalmopathy and Graves' hyperthyroidism (dated by TCRdb to between 2017 and 2018). Some background on the complete study: Peripheral blood samples were taken at the time of initial diagnosis, before any treatment was given. To tell Graves' ophthalmopathy apart from Graves' hyperthyroidism, and to predict which patients would progress to ophthalmopathy, the study relied on TCR beta repertoire signatures. In total, approximately 130 blood samples were TCR-sequenced: approximately 42 ophthalmopathy, about 75 hyperthyroidism and roughly 17 hyperthyroidism-to-ophthalmopathy patients. To explore V-J signatures that separate ophthalmopathy from hyperthyroidism, a discovery set of about a hundred patients was enrolled, consisting of about 45 with ophthalmopathy and approximately 60 with stable hyperthyroidism. The independent validation cohort included approximately 19 hyperthyroidism patients plus 17 patients who later progressed from hyperthyroidism to ophthalmopathy. T-cell repertoires of thyroid tissue and blood were compared in over 5 hyperthyroidism patients. After sampling, hyperthyroidism patients received methimazole starting at 30 mg daily, and ophthalmopathy patients received high-dose intravenous methylprednisolone. The paper as a whole reports these results and caveats: No statistical method was used to set the sample size in advance, and the investigators knew which group each participant was assigned to. Most of the expanded thyroid clonotypes with a frequency above 0.001 were also detected in blood, and it was suggested that the thyroid immune response may be reflected by blood repertoires. In cross-validation, the 13-signature model distinguished ophthalmopathy from stable hyperthyroidism with about 89% sensitivity and over 81% specificity, while in the test set the corresponding values were about 80% and 75%. In validation, the model predicted ophthalmopathy progression with 70.59% sensitivity and 72% to 80% specificity; fewer than 15 predicted patients were CT-confirmed with GO in a median of around 6 months.

Ophthalmopathy patients had moderately to severely active disease, Clinical Activity Score of at least 3, NOSPECS grade of at least 4, and disease duration under 3 months. Patients with other autoimmune diseases, uncontrolled infections, pregnancy or lactation were excluded from the study. Clinical symptoms, serum thyroxine, TRAb, thyroid ultrasound and orbital computed tomography formed the basis of the diagnosis. PBMCs were isolated from 10 ml of fresh peripheral blood by Ficoll-Paque density gradient centrifugation. Total RNA was extracted with Trizol reagent and quality-checked on an Agilent 2100 Bioanalyzer. From the cysteine through the phenylalanine, the CDR3 covers 16 amino acids. The read is trimmed to its CDR3 DNA, 48 bases read in frame from base 1. CDR1 SGHTA and CDR2 FQGTGA were looked up in the germline V gene. Between the V and J ends, shortened by 5 bases and 4 bases respectively, the junction contains 19 bases.

In the case of this clonotype: Its antigen is unknown. No base quality information exists; no much larger clone differs at one position.

TCR beta CDR3 regions were amplified from RNA transcripts for repertoire sequencing. A first-round RT-PCR used HTBI primers with the Qiagen OneStep RT-PCR kit, followed by a second-round multiplex PCR, size selection and purification. The libraries underwent paired-end sequencing with 100 bp reads on an Illumina HiSeq2000. In the authors' own workflow: SOAPnuke was used to process the reads, throwing out any read that had adapters, had uncalled bases, had a mean Phred below 15, or lacked an exact constant-primer or identifier match. COPE v1.2.5 was used to merge high-quality paired reads. Each unique nucleotide sequence was defined as a clonotype, and clonotypes were aligned to IMGT TRB V, D and J references with MiTCR v1.1. The analysis was limited to V-J combinations with a frequency above 0.0001, which together covered around 99% of the repertoires. A TCR clonal expansion and chaos score per V-J combination was defined as the ratio of F50 clonal expansion to chaos observed in the TCRdist matrix. Features were reduced by Welch's t-statistics and random forest to roughly 14 V-J combinations, which fed a naive Bayes classifier. The similarity between thyroid and blood repertoires was quantified using the Morisita-Horn index. The raw public data were reprocessed by TCRdb itself: fastp quality trimming at Q25, MiXCR clonotype calling, in-frame beta chains only. CDR3 protein sequences are deduplicated, and each keeps its most common genes and DNA. The authors' filters were not applied to this entry. For this sample the table gives 650,000 to 900,000 distinct CDR3 sequences, of which roughly two fifths were detected only once. The top ten clonotypes cover 35% to 55% of the sample.

Sample: peripheral blood. This sequence uses TRBV7-3 and TRBJ2-3, with TRBD1 tentatively as D gene (5 bases match). The receptor's source is an adult man with Graves' ophthalmopathy. The DNA is TGTGCCAGCAGCCGACACAGGCTGGGCGAACCAGATACGCAGTATTTT. This gives the protein CASSRHRLGEPDTQYF.